Presented here are 23 T cell receptor beta chains from one specimen sequenced in a study of cytomegalovirus exposure and HLA in healthy donors. PCR primers comprised 60 Vbeta and 13 Jbeta primers. Data came from immunoSEQ multiplex PCR; TCRdb stores just in-frame clones and leaves some out. The table shows more than 100,000 clones, with approximately 10% occurring only once. The material sequenced was PBMCs. The origin of the receptors is a woman in her forties in good health and CMV-seropositive.

V usage is TRBV19 and J usage is TRBJ1-2; 7 bases line up with TRBD1. CDR1 and CDR2 from the germline V gene are LNHDA and SQIVND (reference sequence). The V gene end was trimmed by 3 bases and the J gene end by 5 bases; junction bases not matched to a gene: 3. The length of the CDR3 is 13 residues. CDR3 DNA sequence: TGTGCCAGTAGTATTCTGGACAGGTATGGCTACACCTTC. Its translation: CASSILDRYGYTF.

This clone has more than one count but fewer than ten. The rearrangement uses TRBV5-1 and TRBJ2-2; 13 bases agree with TRBD2. The length of the CDR3 is 18 residues. Germline V gene lookup returns CDR1 SGHRS and CDR2 YFSETQ. With V trimmed by 1 base and J by 1 base, 4 bases remained unmatched. DNA for the CDR3: TGCGCCAGCAGCTTGCGGACTAGCGGGGGCCTGAACACCGGGGAGCTGTTTTTT. Translation: CASSLRTSGGLNTGELFF.

The rearrangement links TRBV29-1 to TRBJ1-1; weak D call: TRBD1 (6 bases). The length of the CDR3 is 14 residues. With 6 bases removed from V and 0 bases from J, the gap between germline ends came to 14 bases. Germline CDR1 and CDR2: SQVTM and ANQGSEA. In DNA, the CDR3 is TGCAGCGTCTCCGGACAGTTGTTGAACACTGAAGCTTTCTTT. Its translation is CSVSGQLLNTEAFF.

With regard to this clone: This CDR3 is also generated by other DNA sequences in the sample. The rearrangement joins TRBV7-9 to TRBJ2-7; 14 bases map to TRBD2. The germline CDR1 and CDR2 sequences are SEHNR and FQNEAQ (reference sequence). V lost 5 bases to trimming and J lost 7 bases; unmatched junction nucleotides: 10. The CDR3 is 16 amino acids. For the CDR3, the DNA is TGTGCCAGCAGCCTTCGACTAGCGGGGGGGGCAGCGGAGCAGTACTTC. Translated: CASSLRLAGGAAEQYF.

This clone was counted only a few times. This chain joins TRBV29-1 and TRBJ2-7, with a weak D call TRBD2 (6 bases). The germline V gene encodes CDR1 SQVTM and CDR2 ANQGSEA. V lost 4 bases, J lost 3 bases, and 13 bases lay in between. This CDR3 is 13 amino acids long. The CDR3 DNA reads TGCAGCGTTGTCGGGGGAATGGGCTACGAGCAGTACTTC. This encodes CSVVGGMGYEQYF.

The chain couples TRBV2 to TRBJ2-7, with 9 bases that match TRBD1. Germline CDR1 is SNHLY and CDR2 is FYNNEI. V lost 7 bases, J lost 4 bases, and 8 bases stayed unmatched. The CDR3 sequence is 14 residues long. CDR3 loop: CASNTGQGKYEQYF. DNA for the CDR3: TGTGCCAGCAATACGGGACAGGGCAAATACGAGCAGTACTTC.

This clone has more than one count but fewer than ten. The chain employs TRBV2 and TRBJ2-6, with D possibly TRBD1 on 6 matching bases. Trimming took 0 bases from V and 4 from J, leaving 13 bases between them. The CDR3 is 17 residues long. The germline V gene encodes CDR1 SNHLY and CDR2 FYNNEI. DNA for the CDR3: TGTGCCAGCAGTGAAGCGGGGGCCGGCCTGGGGGCCAACGTCCTGACTTTC. Protein: CASSEAGAGLGANVLTF.

This clone has more than one count but fewer than ten. The chain couples TRBV7-9 to TRBJ1-4; D is perhaps TRBD1 (6 bases). Germline lookup yields CDR1 SEHNR and CDR2 FQNEAQ (reference sequence). Trimming left V 4 bases short and J 1 base short, with 10 bases between. CDR3 length equals 15 residues. The CDR3, as DNA: TGTGCCAGCAGCTCCGGACAGAGAACTAATGAAAAACTGTTTTTT. Protein: CASSSGQRTNEKLFF. The variable domain in full, with the rest retrieved from reference TRBV7-9 and TRBJ1-4, is DTGVSQNPRHKITKRGQNVTFRCDPISEHNRLYWYRQTLGQGPEFLTYFQNEAQLEKSRLLSDRFSAERPKGSFSTLEIQRTEQGDSAMYLCASSSGQRTNEKLFFGSGTQLSVL.

The chain combines TRBV5-1 with TRBJ1-2, with TRBD1 identical over 10 bases. This CDR3 has 14 amino acids. Germline CDR1 SGHRS, CDR2 YFSETQ. V dropped 0 bases and J dropped 6; count of bases not matched to a gene: 2. The chain's CDR3 is CASSLGQGADGYTF. The CDR3 coding sequence is TGCGCCAGCAGCTTGGGACAGGGGGCGGATGGCTACACCTTC.

This clone was counted at least ten times. This chain connects TRBV5-1 to TRBJ2-3; TRBD1 might be the D (6 bases). The CDR3 runs to 14 residues. Germline CDR1 SGHRS, CDR2 YFSETQ. V lost 7 bases and J lost 2, with 14 bases in between. CDR3 DNA sequence: TGCGCCAGCGCTAAACAGGGCTCCACAGATACGCAGTATTTT. It yields the protein CASAKQGSTDTQYF. Full variable domain (rest looked up from reference TRBV5-1 and TRBJ2-3): KAGVTQTPRYLIKTRGQQVTLSCSPISGHRSVSWYQQTPGQGLQFLFEYFSETQRNKGNFPGRFSGRQFSNSRSEMNVSTLELGDSALYLCASAKQGSTDTQYFGPGTRLTVL.

The genes are TRBV6-6 and TRBJ2-7, with a possible D match to TRBD2 (6 bases). V lost 8 bases to trimming and J lost 3 bases, with 11 bases between them. Germline V lookup: CDR1 MNHNY, CDR2 SVGAGI (reference sequence). CDR3 size: 12 residues. CDR3 sequence (DNA): TGTGCCAGCGGAGGGCAAGACTACGAGCAGTACTTC. It yields the protein CASGGQDYEQYF.

The rearrangement uses TRBV7-9 and TRBJ2-2; no reliable D call. Germline CDR1 is SEHNR and CDR2 is FQNEAQ (reference sequence). Deletions cut 0 bases from V and 0 bases from J, with 14 bases between. The CDR3 consists of 18 residues. The CDR3 sequence: CASSLALAARSNTGELFF. In DNA form, the CDR3 reads TGTGCCAGCAGCTTAGCCTTGGCGGCCCGATCGAACACCGGGGAGCTGTTTTTT.

The V call is TRBV6-1, the J call TRBJ2-1; 9 nucleotides align to TRBD2. This CDR3 comprises 14 residues. Germline loops: CDR1 MNHNS, CDR2 SASEGT. The V and J ends lost 5 bases and 4 bases, in that order; junction bases with no gene match: 3. CDR3 in DNA: TGTGCCAGCAGTCGACTAGCGGAATACAATGAGCAGTTCTTC. Amino acid sequence: CASSRLAEYNEQFF.

The table lists this clone with a few counts. This chain connects TRBV13 to TRBJ1-5, with 7 bases aligning to TRBD1. Germline CDR1 reads PRHDT; CDR2 reads FYEKMQ (reference sequence). The CDR3 consists of 14 residues. V gave up 5 bases and J gave up 2 bases; unmatched junction bases: 3. The CDR3 sequence: CASSQGGGNQPQHF. The CDR3 region has the DNA TGTGCCAGCAGCCAAGGGGGCGGCAATCAGCCCCAGCATTTT. Looking up the rest from reference TRBV13 and TRBJ1-5 gives the full variable domain: AAGVIQSPRHLIKEKRETATLKCYPIPRHDTVYWYQQGPGQDPQFLISFYEKMQSDKGSIPDRFSAQQFSDYHSELNMSSLELGDSALYFCASSQGGGNQPQHFGDGTRLSIL.

This clone was observed a handful of times. The rearrangement joins TRBV19 to TRBJ2-6; 7 nucleotides align to TRBD1. Germline CDR1 is LNHDA and CDR2 is SQIVND (reference sequence). J gave up 3 bases and V 5 bases, and 10 bases lay outside the gene matches. This CDR3 spans 17 amino acids. CDR3 bases: TGTGCCAGTAGTCCGCGCCTTGGGGACAGTGGGGCCAACGTCCTGACTTTC. It codes for CASSPRLGDSGANVLTF.

This clone was detected only a few times. The chain joins TRBV18 to TRBJ1-6, with 10 bases lining up with TRBD1. The CDR3 is 19 residues long. The germline V gene encodes CDR1 KGHSH and CDR2 LQKENI. J was trimmed by 1 base and V by 1 base; bases with no gene match: 7. The CDR3 region has the DNA TGTGCCAGCTCACCACAGGTGGGACAGGGGTATTCCTATAATTCACCCCTCCACTTT. Protein: CASSPQVGQGYSYNSPLHF.

The chain uses TRBV5-4 and TRBJ2-5; 12 nucleotides line up with TRBD2. The ends lost 3 bases at V and 5 bases at J; junction bases unmatched: 2. CDR1 is SGHNT and CDR2 is YYREEE in the germline V gene (reference sequence). The CDR3 spans 14 residues. In nucleotides, the CDR3 is TGTGCCAGCAGCTCTAGCGGGGGGGCGGAGACCCAGTACTTC. Its translation is CASSSSGGAETQYF.

This chain uses TRBV10-3 with TRBJ1-2; TRBD1 aligns across 8 bases. Germline CDR1 and CDR2: ENHRY and SYGVKD. Trimming cost V 6 bases and J 4 bases; bases outside gene matches: 13. The CDR3 has 16 amino acids. CDR3 loop: CAISAGQGISGYGYTF. DNA for the CDR3: TGTGCCATCAGCGCAGGACAGGGTATAAGTGGCTATGGCTACACCTTC.

The J gene is TRBJ2-5, the V gene TRBV7-2, with D maybe TRBD2 (7 bases). The CDR3 is made up of 15 amino acids. V dropped 5 bases and J dropped 5 bases, with 18 bases sitting between them. Per the germline V gene, CDR1 is SGHTA and CDR2 is FQGNSA. The chain's CDR3 is CASSLRGGAYETQYF. CDR3 bases: TGTGCCAGCAGCCTTAGGGGGGGGGCGTACGAGACCCAGTACTTC.

The chain joins TRBV27 to TRBJ2-1, with 10 bases aligning to TRBD1. Germline V gene data show CDR1 as MNHEY and CDR2 as SMNVEV (reference sequence). The CDR3 consists of 16 residues. V gave up 2 bases and J gave up 1 base; unmatched junction bases: 2. The CDR3 region has the DNA TGTGCCAGCAGTTTACTGGGACAGGGGTCCTACAATGAGCAGTTCTTC. This translates into CASSLLGQGSYNEQFF.

This chain connects TRBV7-2 to TRBJ1-5, with a weak D call TRBD1 (6 bases). Trimming shortened V by 3 bases and J by 7 bases, and 13 bases separated the two germline ends. This CDR3 spans 14 amino acids. Looked up from germline, CDR1 is SGHTA and CDR2 is FQGNSA. As DNA, the CDR3 is TGTGCCAGCAGCTTGTCCTCAGGGGAACAGCCCCAGCATTTT. Protein product: CASSLSSGEQPQHF.

V is TRBV7-3 and J is TRBJ2-3, with D unclear. The CDR3 length is 14 residues. Germline V gene data show CDR1 as SGHTA and CDR2 as FQGTGA. Trimming took 1 base from V and 6 from J, leaving 11 bases between them. DNA of the CDR3: TGTGCCAGCAGCTTAAACCAGCGCCCGGATACGCAGTATTTT. Its translation: CASSLNQRPDTQYF.

V and J are TRBV9 and TRBJ2-3; 9 bases map to TRBD1. CDR1 SGDLS and CDR2 YYNGEE come from the germline V gene. V was clipped by 3 bases and J by 4 bases; unmatched bases: 12. The CDR3 loop spans 17 amino acids. DNA for the CDR3: TGTGCCAGCAGCGGGACAGCCGTGGGACAGGGCTCAGATACGCAGTATTTT. Its protein product is CASSGTAVGQGSDTQYF.